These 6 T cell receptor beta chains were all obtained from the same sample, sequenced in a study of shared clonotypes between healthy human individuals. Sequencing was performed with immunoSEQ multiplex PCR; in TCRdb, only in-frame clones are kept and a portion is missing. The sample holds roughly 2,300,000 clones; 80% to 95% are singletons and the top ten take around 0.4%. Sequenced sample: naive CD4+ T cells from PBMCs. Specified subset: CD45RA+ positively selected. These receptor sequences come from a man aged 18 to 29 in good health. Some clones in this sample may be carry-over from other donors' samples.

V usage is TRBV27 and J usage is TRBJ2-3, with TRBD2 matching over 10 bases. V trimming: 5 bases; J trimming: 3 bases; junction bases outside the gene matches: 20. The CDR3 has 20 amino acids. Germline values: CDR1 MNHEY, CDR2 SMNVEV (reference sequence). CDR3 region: CASSPIGPSGSSGRTDTQYF. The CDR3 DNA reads TGTGCCAGCAGTCCCATAGGGCCTAGCGGGAGCTCCGGTAGGACAGATACGCAGTATTTT.

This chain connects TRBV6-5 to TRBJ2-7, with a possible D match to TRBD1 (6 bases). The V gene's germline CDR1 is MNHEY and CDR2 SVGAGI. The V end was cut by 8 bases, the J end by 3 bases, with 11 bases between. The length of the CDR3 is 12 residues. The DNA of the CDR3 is TGTGCCAGCCGGGACAAGCTCTACGAGCAGTACTTC. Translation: CASRDKLYEQYF.

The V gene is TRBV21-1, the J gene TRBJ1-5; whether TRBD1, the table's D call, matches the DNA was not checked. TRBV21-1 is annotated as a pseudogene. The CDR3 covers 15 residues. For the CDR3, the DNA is TGTGCCAGCAGCATGTATAGGCAGGGAAGACAGCCCCAGCATTTT. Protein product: CASSMYRQGRQPQHF.

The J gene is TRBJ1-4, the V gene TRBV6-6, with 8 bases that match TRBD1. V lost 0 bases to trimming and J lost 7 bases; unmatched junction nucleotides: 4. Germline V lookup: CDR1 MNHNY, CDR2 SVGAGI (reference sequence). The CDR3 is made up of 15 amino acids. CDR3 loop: CASSYSGQGGEKLFF. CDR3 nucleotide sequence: TGTGCCAGCAGTTACTCCGGACAGGGTGGTGAAAAACTGTTTTTT.

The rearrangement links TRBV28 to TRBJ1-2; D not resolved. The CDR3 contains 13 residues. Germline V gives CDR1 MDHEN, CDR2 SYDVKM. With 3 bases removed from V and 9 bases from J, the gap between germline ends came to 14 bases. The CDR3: CASSFTNTARYTF. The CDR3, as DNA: TGTGCCAGCAGTTTTACTAACACAGCCCGCTACACCTTC.

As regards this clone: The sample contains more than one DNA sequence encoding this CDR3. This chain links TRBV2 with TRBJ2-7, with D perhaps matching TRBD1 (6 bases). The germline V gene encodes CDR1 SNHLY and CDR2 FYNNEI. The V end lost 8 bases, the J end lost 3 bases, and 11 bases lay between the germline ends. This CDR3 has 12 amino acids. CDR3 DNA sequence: TGTGCCAGCTCAGGACAGAACTACGAGCAGTACTTC. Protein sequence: CASSGQNYEQYF.